Below, one TCR beta chain is given with its context. This receptor's antigen is unknown. No quality values exist for individual bases; no much larger clone is one base distant. TCRbeta CDR3 regions were amplified from genomic DNA by means of the immunoSEQ Assay, a bias-controlled multiplex PCR. From the authors' description of their analysis: The number of nucleated cells in each sample was estimated by amplification of reference gene primers within the assay. To quantify the absolute abundance of each unique TCRbeta CDR3 rearrangement, sequence reads were collapsed and filtered. For each sample, productive Simpson clonality was calculated as the square root of Simpson's diversity index across productive rearrangements. TCRdb took over this immuneACCESS table, retaining in-frame rearrangements with V and J assigned. Such tables are incomplete; in checked studies, under half of the missing clones stem from an unresolved V gene, and the remainder is unexplained. From that table come the V and J calls and clone size; the DNA was used to work out D and trimming. In all, the sample holds about 140,000 clones, and approximately 88% of those were seen once. The ten largest account for approximately 10% of the sample.

Whole blood was collected in K2EDTA tubes by collaborating institutions according to the institutions' own protocols. For TCRbeta analysis, collaborators shipped samples as frozen whole blood, isolated PBMCs, or DNA extracted from either of those sample types. CDR1 and CDR2 were assigned from the germline V gene (reference sequence) as SGHKS and YYEKEE. The trim is 0 bases for V and 5 bases for J, with a gap of 14 bases between the germline ends. Spanning cysteine to phenylalanine, the CDR3 consists of 15 amino acids. Only the CDR3 DNA stays, 45 bases, in frame from base 1. The sample belongs to a study of blood T cell repertoires in COVID-19 (dated by TCRdb to between 2020 and 2021). Study-wide context: Samples from collaborators originated in the United States, Italy and Spain and spanned both the acute and convalescent phases of COVID-19. Where HLA class I and class II types were available, the types were taken from metadata supplied by the sample provider, not from assay-based typing. The material from the prospective study consisted of cDNA or gDNA derived from T cells, B-cell-depleted T cells, or PBMCs. The dataset comprised deeply sampled blood TCRbeta repertoires from subjects exposed to, actively infected with, or recovered from COVID-19. Samples came from the ongoing ImmuneRACE study (first 160 participants) plus 1,254 subjects from 6 global collaborators. The repertoires were released in a freely available public database meant as a resource for research on the immune response to SARS-CoV-2. Sample metadata almost always included a de-identified subject ID, COVID-19 status, age in years and sex.

Overall study results and their limits: The amount of clinical and demographic metadata varied by source and participant and was provided uncurated.

The sequence was collected from a man in his fifties or sixties with active or convalescent COVID-19. The sequencing input was peripheral blood. This receptor chain uses TRBV5-5 and TRBJ1-1; TRBD1 might be the D gene, on 6 matching bases. The DNA is as follows: TGTGCCAGCAGCTTGGAGGGACAAACGAAGACTGAAGCTTTCTTT. It translates to CASSLEGQTKTEAFF.